This entry lists 18 T cell receptor beta chains sequenced from one sample in a study of cytomegalovirus exposure and HLA in healthy donors. The primer mix had 60 Vbeta and 13 Jbeta primers. The method was immunoSEQ multiplex PCR; TCRdb's version includes in-frame clones alone and lacks a portion of them. Seen here are 85,000 to 130,000 clones, approximately 70% observed once, and the top ten hold under 5.5%. Material for sequencing was PBMCs. Receptors originate from a woman in her late teens or twenties in good health and CMV-seropositive.

The chain uses TRBV5-1 and TRBJ1-1; 7 nucleotides agree with TRBD1. V trimming: 0 bases; J trimming: 0 bases; junction bases outside the gene matches: 5. CDR3 length: 16 amino acids. Germline loops: CDR1 SGHRS, CDR2 YFSETQ. In DNA, the CDR3 is TGCGCCAGCAGCTTGGAACAGGGGAAGATGAACACTGAAGCTTTCTTT. Translated, it gives CASSLEQGKMNTEAFF. Full variable domain (rest looked up from reference TRBV5-1 and TRBJ1-1): KAGVTQTPRYLIKTRGQQVTLSCSPISGHRSVSWYQQTPGQGLQFLFEYFSETQRNKGNFPGRFSGRQFSNSRSEMNVSTLELGDSALYLCASSLEQGKMNTEAFFGQGTRLTVV.

V gene TRBV18 combines with J gene TRBJ1-1; 9 nucleotides line up with TRBD1. Germline V gene sequence: CDR1 KGHSH, CDR2 LQKENI. Losses at the gene ends were 3 bases for V and 1 base for J; bases not matched to a gene: 3. The CDR3 loop spans 15 amino acids. CDR3 nucleotide sequence: TGTGCCAGCTCACCTGGGACAGGGCCGAACACTGAAGCTTTCTTT. Translation gives CASSPGTGPNTEAFF.

The sample holds a few counts of this clone. This chain connects TRBV19 to TRBJ2-4; 9 bases line up with TRBD1. Germline V CDR1 and CDR2: LNHDA, SQIVND (reference sequence). The CDR3 has 16 amino acids. J was trimmed by 0 bases and V by 4 bases; bases with no gene match: 4. The CDR3 is CASSNSGQGAKNIQYF. CDR3 coding DNA: TGTGCCAGTAGTAATTCGGGACAGGGAGCCAAAAACATTCAGTACTTC.

The chain has TRBV7-9 and TRBJ2-7, with D maybe TRBD1 (5 bases). This CDR3 comprises 13 residues. Trimming took off 5 bases at V and 3 bases at J, with 11 bases between the two ends. In germline, CDR1 is SEHNR, CDR2 FQNEAQ (reference sequence). CDR3: CASSPKTDYEQYF. CDR3 coding DNA: TGTGCCAGCAGCCCAAAGACAGACTACGAGCAGTACTTC.

The chain carries TRBV4-1 and TRBJ2-5; 7 bases fit TRBD1. The better agreement between TRBJ2-7 and the DNA end casts doubt on the J call. CDR3 size: 14 residues. From germline, CDR1 is MGHRA and CDR2 YSYEKL. CDR3 sequence (DNA): TGCGCCAGCAGCCAGGAGACAGGGACCTACGAGCAGTACTTC. Its protein is CASSQETGTYEQYF.

The chain joins TRBV5-1 to TRBJ2-7, with 12 positions matching TRBD1. This CDR3 has 16 amino acids. The germline V gene encodes CDR1 SGHRS and CDR2 YFSETQ. After removal of 7 bases from V and 1 base from J, the junction contained 9 bases not matched to a gene. The CDR3 protein is CASGGTGGASSYEQYF. The CDR3 nucleotides are TGCGCCAGCGGGGGGACAGGGGGCGCTAGTTCCTACGAGCAGTACTTC. The whole variable domain, remainder taken from reference TRBV5-1 and TRBJ2-7, is KAGVTQTPRYLIKTRGQQVTLSCSPISGHRSVSWYQQTPGQGLQFLFEYFSETQRNKGNFPGRFSGRQFSNSRSEMNVSTLELGDSALYLCASGGTGGASSYEQYFGPGTRLTVT.

The gene calls are TRBV19 and TRBJ2-2; a weak D match, TRBD1 (8 bases). CDR1 and CDR2 (germline): LNHDA, SQIVND (reference sequence). Trimming cost V 3 bases and J 5 bases, with 16 bases left between them. CDR3 length: 16 residues. CDR3 sequence reads: CASSMGTGGGTGELFF. CDR3 nucleotide sequence: TGTGCCAGTAGTATGGGAACAGGGGGAGGGACCGGGGAGCTGTTTTTT.

Regarding this clone: Germline and junction disagree at one end, which may indicate a read error. The chain uses TRBV5-5 and TRBJ2-2; 7 bases map to TRBD2. The germline gives CDR1 SGHKS, CDR2 YYEKEE (reference sequence). This CDR3 has 15 residues. For the CDR3, the DNA is TGTGCCAGCAGGACTCTGGGGGGGAACTCCGGGGAGCTGTTTTTT. Translation gives CASRTLGGNSGELFF.

In the case of this clone: The sample contains more than one DNA sequence encoding this CDR3. The chain links TRBV29-1 to TRBJ1-2, with TRBD1 matching over 7 bases. Germline values: CDR1 SQVTM, CDR2 ANQGSEA. This CDR3 comprises 13 residues. V was pared by 7 bases and J by 3 bases, with 8 bases of the junction left unmatched. DNA for the CDR3: TGCAGCGCCTCAGGGGGGCAAGACTATGGCTACACCTTC. Protein product: CSASGGQDYGYTF.

About this clone itself: One end of the junction fails to match germline, which may point to a read error. Other nucleotide sequences from this sample produce the same CDR3. The chain links TRBV5-1 to TRBJ1-4, with TRBD1 matching 7 bases. The CDR3 is 14 amino acids. CDR1 and CDR2 (germline): SGHRS, YFSETQ. CDR3 region: CASSGDSFNEKLFF. Written as DNA, the CDR3 is TGCGCCAGCAGCGGGGACAGCTTTAATGAGAAACTGTTTTTT. Using reference TRBV5-1 and TRBJ1-4 for the parts outside the CDR3, the full variable domain is KAGVTQTPRYLIKTRGQQVTLSCSPISGHRSVSWYQQTPGQGLQFLFEYFSETQRNKGNFPGRFSGRQFSNSRSEMNVSTLELGDSALYLCASSGDSFNEKLFFGSGTQLSVL.

As DNA, the CDR3 is TGTGCCAGCAGTGAAGCGCTTCGAGCTAGTGGAAACACCATATATTTT. Protein product: CASSEALRASGNTIYF. The V gene is TRBV6-1, the J gene TRBJ1-3; D unclear. Germline V CDR1 and CDR2: MNHNS, SASEGT. V was trimmed by 0 bases and J by 3 bases, leaving 12 bases between them. This CDR3 comprises 16 residues.

A few counts support this clone. This sequence joins TRBV7-3 and TRBJ2-1; D possibly corresponds to TRBD2 (5 bases). This CDR3 has 15 amino acids. CDR1 SGHTA and CDR2 FQGTGA come from the germline V gene. Trimming removed 5 bases at V and 0 bases at J, with 11 bases between. This CDR3 reads CASSGGLASYNEQFF. CDR3 DNA: TGTGCCAGCAGCGGCGGGCTAGCCTCCTACAATGAGCAGTTCTTC. Supplemented by reference TRBV7-3 and TRBJ2-1, the full variable domain reads GAGVSQTPSNKVTEKGKYVELRCDPISGHTALYWYRQSLGQGPEFLIYFQGTGAADDSGLPNDRFFAVRPEGSVSTLKIQRTERGDSAVYLCASSGGLASYNEQFFGPGTRLTVL.

The table lists this clone with a count of one. This chain joins TRBV7-9 and TRBJ1-4, with D possibly being TRBD1 (5 bases). The CDR3 extends over 14 amino acids. Per germline, CDR1 SEHNR and CDR2 FQNEAQ (reference sequence). Trimming removed 8 bases from V and 4 bases from J, with 14 bases in between. The CDR3 nucleotides read TGTGCCAGCCAGGAGACAGCCTATAATGAAAAACTGTTTTTT. It encodes CASQETAYNEKLFF.

V and J are TRBV7-7 and TRBJ2-5; D is ambiguous. Germline values: CDR1 SSHAT, CDR2 FNYEAQ (reference sequence). The CDR3 is made up of 13 amino acids. The ends were cut back, 3 bases at V and 5 bases at J, with 10 bases in the middle. CDR3 in amino acids: CASSFEWRETQYF. The CDR3 nucleotides read TGTGCCAGCAGCTTCGAGTGGCGGGAGACCCAGTACTTC. Filled out from reference TRBV7-7 and TRBJ2-5, the complete variable domain reads GAGVSQSPRYKVTKRGQDVTLRCDPISSHATLYWYQQALGQGPEFLTYFNYEAQPDKSGLPSDRFSAERPEGSISTLTIQRTEQRDSAMYRCASSFEWRETQYFGPGTRLLVL.

The J gene is TRBJ2-3, the V gene TRBV6-4; 10 bases agree with TRBD2. The CDR3 sequence is 19 residues long. After removal of 5 bases from V and 4 bases from J, the junction contained 18 bases not matched to a gene. The germline CDR1 and CDR2 sequences are MRHNA and SNTAGT. Here the CDR3 reads CASSLTPAGGNFIPDTQYF. CDR3 nucleotide sequence: TGTGCCAGCAGTCTAACGCCAGCGGGAGGGAACTTCATCCCAGATACGCAGTATTTT.

The chain links TRBV28 to TRBJ2-7; 10 bases fit TRBD1. The CDR3 consists of 17 residues. Germline V gene lookup returns CDR1 MDHEN and CDR2 SYDVKM. Germline trimming cut 4 bases from V and 2 bases from J; bases unmatched to any gene: 11. CDR3 coding DNA: TGTGCCAGCAGTTCCCCCTACGGACAGGGGGATCCCTACGAGCAGTACTTC. This codes for CASSSPYGQGDPYEQYF.

Written as DNA, the CDR3 is TGTGCCAGCAGCTACGAGAGACAGGGAGTCTCTAACTATGGCTACACCTTC. Residues: CASSYERQGVSNYGYTF. The chain uses TRBV5-7 and TRBJ1-2; 7 bases match TRBD1. TRBV5-7 is labeled an ORF, and its function is uncertain. This CDR3 has 17 amino acids. The trim removed 3 bases at V and 0 bases at J, leaving 11 bases unmatched.

This clone was recorded once. The CDR3 DNA sequence: TGTGCCAGTACTCTCGGGACAGGGATTGCGCAGTATTTT. Its translation is CASTLGTGIAQYF. The chain combines TRBV7-9 with TRBJ2-3; 9 bases match TRBD1. J lost 10 bases, V lost 9 bases, and 11 bases had no gene match. Per germline, CDR1 SEHNR and CDR2 FQNEAQ (reference sequence). There are 13 residues in the CDR3.